The clone carrying this T cell receptor beta chain has just a few counts. Its target is unknown. The record originates from a study of T-cell memory formation after mild COVID-19. Study background: Largely, TCR clusters stayed within a single donor.

Whole-study results and caveats: The study found contracting CD4+ clones mainly in CM and EM and contracting CD8+ clones in EMRA.

V lost 6 bases, J lost 5 bases, and 9 bases stayed unmatched. The CDR3 covers 14 residues. One entry per CDR3 protein, called by TCRdb with MiXCR from the 5' RACE reads. Of 40,000 to 60,000 distinct CDR3 sequences listed, approximately 12% are singletons. This chain uses TRBV12-3 or TRBV12-4 with TRBJ2-7, with 8 nucleotides matching TRBD1. This receptor was obtained from a man aged 18-30 years who had mild COVID-19 (a few samples of this study predate the infection). Cell type and time point are not known. Sequenced: PBMCs or a T cell subset sorted from them (not recorded which). As DNA, the CDR3 is TGTGCCAGCAGGATAGGACAGGGCGGCGACGAGCAGTACTTC. Its protein is CASRIGQGGDEQYF.